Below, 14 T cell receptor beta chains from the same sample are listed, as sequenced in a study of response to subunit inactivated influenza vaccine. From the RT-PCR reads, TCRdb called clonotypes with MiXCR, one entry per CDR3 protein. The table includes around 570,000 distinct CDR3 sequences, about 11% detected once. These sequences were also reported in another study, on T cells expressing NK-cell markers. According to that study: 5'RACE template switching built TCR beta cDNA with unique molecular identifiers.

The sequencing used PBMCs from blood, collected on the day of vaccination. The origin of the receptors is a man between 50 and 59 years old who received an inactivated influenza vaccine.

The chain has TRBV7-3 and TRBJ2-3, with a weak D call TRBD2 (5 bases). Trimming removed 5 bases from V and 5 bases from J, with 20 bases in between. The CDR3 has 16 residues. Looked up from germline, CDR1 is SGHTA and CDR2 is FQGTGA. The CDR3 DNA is TGTGCCAGCAGCAGAGGTGGACCCGGGAATATAGATACGCAGTATTTT. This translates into CASSRGGPGNIDTQYF.

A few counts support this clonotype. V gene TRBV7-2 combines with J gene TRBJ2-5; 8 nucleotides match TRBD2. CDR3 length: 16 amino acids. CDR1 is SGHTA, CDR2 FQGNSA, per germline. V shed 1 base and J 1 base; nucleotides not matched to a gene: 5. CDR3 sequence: CASSLGRSGGQETQYF. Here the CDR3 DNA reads TGTGCCAGCAGCTTAGGTCGGAGCGGGGGCCAAGAGACCCAGTACTTC.

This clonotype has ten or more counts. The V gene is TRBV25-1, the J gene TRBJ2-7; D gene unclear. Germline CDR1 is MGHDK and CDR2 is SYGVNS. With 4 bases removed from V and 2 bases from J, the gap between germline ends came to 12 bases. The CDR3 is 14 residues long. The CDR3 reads CASSVEDGAYEQYF. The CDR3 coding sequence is TGTGCCAGCAGTGTAGAGGACGGAGCCTACGAGCAGTACTTC.

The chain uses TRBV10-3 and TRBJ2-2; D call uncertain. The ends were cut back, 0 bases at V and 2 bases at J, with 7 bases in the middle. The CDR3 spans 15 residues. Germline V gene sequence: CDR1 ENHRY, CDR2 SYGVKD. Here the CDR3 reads CAISESAANTGELFF. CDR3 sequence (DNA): TGTGCCATCAGTGAGTCAGCAGCTAACACCGGGGAGCTGTTTTTT.

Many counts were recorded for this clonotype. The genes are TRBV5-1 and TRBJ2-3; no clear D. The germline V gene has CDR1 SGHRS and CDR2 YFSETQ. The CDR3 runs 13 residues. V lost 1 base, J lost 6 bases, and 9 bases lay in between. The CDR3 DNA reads TGCGCCAGCAGCTTGCCTCTTTCCGATACGCAGTATTTT. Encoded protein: CASSLPLSDTQYF.

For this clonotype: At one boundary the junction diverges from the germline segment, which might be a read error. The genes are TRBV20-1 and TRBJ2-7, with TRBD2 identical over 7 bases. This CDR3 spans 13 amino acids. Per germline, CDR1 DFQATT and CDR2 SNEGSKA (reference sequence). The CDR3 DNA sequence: TGCAGTGCTCCAAGGACTAGTGACTACGAGCAGAACTTC. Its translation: CSAPRTSDYEQNF.

CDR3: CASSQTTSGSYNEQFF. CDR3 in DNA: TGCGCCAGCAGCCAGACTACTAGCGGGTCTTACAATGAGCAGTTCTTC. The gene calls are TRBV4-1 and TRBJ2-1, with TRBD2 matching over 9 bases. V lost 3 bases to trimming and J lost 4 bases; unmatched junction nucleotides: 7. Germline-derived CDR1 and CDR2 are MGHRA and YSYEKL. This CDR3 comprises 16 residues.

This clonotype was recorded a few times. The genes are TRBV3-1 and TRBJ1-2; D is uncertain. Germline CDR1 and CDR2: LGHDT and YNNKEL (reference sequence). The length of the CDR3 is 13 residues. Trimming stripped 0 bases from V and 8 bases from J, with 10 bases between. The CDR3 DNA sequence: TGTGCCAGCAGCCAAGACTGGAGGTCGGGCTACACCTTC. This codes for CASSQDWRSGYTF.

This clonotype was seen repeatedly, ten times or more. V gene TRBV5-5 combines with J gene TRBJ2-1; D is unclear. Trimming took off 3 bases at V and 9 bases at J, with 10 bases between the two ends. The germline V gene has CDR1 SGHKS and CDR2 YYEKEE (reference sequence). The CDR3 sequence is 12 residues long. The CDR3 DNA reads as TGTGCCAGCAGCTGGCCCATCGCTGAGCAGTTCTTC. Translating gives CASSWPIAEQFF.

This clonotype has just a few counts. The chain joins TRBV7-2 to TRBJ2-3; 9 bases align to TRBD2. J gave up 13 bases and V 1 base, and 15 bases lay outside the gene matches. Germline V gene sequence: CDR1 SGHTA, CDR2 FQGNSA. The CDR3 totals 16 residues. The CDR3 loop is CASSLGRGGFRQLEYF. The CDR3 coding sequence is TGTGCCAGCAGCTTAGGGCGGGGGGGTTTCCGCCAGCTAGAGTATTTT.

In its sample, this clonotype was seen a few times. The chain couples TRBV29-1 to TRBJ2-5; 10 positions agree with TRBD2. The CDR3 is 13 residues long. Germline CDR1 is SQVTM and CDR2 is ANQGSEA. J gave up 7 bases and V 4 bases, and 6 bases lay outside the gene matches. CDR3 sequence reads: CSVVLAGVGTQYF. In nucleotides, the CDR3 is TGCAGCGTTGTGCTAGCGGGAGTGGGGACCCAGTACTTC.

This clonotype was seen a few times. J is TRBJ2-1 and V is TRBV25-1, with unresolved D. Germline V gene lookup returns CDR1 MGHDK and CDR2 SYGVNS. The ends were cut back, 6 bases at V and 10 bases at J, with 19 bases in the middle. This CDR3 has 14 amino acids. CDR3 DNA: TGTGCCAGCAGCTTCCTAGATAGTTGGCGCGAGCAGTTCTTC. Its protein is CASSFLDSWREQFF. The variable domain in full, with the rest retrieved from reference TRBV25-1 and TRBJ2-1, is EADIYQTPRYLVIGTGKKITLECSQTMGHDKMYWYQQDPGMELHLIHYSYGVNSTEKGDLSSESTVSRIRTEHFPLTLESARPSHTSQYLCASSFLDSWREQFFGPGTRLTVL.

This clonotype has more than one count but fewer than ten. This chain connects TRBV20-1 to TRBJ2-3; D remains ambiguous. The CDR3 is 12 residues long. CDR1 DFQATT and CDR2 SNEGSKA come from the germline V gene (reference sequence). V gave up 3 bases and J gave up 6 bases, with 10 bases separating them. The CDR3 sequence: CSASVAWDTQYF. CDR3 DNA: TGCAGTGCTAGTGTTGCATGGGATACGCAGTATTTT.

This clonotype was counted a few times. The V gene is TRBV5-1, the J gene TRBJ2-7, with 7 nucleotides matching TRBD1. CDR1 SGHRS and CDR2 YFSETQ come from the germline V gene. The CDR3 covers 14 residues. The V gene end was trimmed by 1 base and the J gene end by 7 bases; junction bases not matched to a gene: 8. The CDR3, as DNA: TGCGCCAGCAGCTTGAGACAGGGTATGGTTGAGCAGTACTTC. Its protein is CASSLRQGMVEQYF.